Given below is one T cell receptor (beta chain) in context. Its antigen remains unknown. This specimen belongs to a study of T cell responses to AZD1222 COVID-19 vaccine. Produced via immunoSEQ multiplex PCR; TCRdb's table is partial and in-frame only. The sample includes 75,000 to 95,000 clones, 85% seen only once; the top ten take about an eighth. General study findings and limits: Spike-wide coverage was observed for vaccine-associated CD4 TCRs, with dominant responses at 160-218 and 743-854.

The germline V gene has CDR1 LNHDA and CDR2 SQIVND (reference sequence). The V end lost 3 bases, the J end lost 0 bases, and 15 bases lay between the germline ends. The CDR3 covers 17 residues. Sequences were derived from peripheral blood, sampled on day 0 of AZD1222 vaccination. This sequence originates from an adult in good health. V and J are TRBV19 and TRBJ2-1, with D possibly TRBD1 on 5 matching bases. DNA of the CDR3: TGTGCCAGTAGTATGAGGTCCGGACACAGCTCCTACAATGAGCAGTTCTTC. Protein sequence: CASSMRSGHSSYNEQFF. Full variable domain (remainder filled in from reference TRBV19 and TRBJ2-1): DGGITQSPKYLFRKEGQNVTLSCEQNLNHDAMYWYRQDPGQGLRLIYYSQIVNDFQKGDIAEGYSVSREKKESFPLTVTSAQKNPTAFYLCASSMRSGHSSYNEQFFGPGTRLTVL.